The rows below give T cell receptor beta chains drawn from one sample of a study of cytomegalovirus exposure and HLA in healthy donors. Data came from immunoSEQ multiplex PCR; TCRdb stores just in-frame clones and leaves some out. The sample lists fewer than 100,000 clones, about 79% occurring once. Sequencing was carried out using PBMCs. These receptors were obtained from a female donor in good health and CMV-seronegative. CDR3s include the opening cysteine and the closing phenylalanine or tryptophan. Only some rows state a clone size, as once, few, many or a class for expanded clones.

j_call v_call clone_size cdr3_aa
TRBJ1-3 TRBV6-1 few CASPDRFGNTIYF
TRBJ2-1 TRBV29-1 - CSGTGQGLYNEQFF
TRBJ1-5 TRBV2 - CASHRDSNQPQHF
TRBJ2-3 TRBV29-1 once CSSVSGTWADTQYF
TRBJ1-1 TRBV5-1 - CASSLDGQGPAAFF
TRBJ1-1 TRBV29-1 - CSGRQGREAFF
TRBJ2-5 TRBV5-1 - CASSLAGGYQETQYF
TRBJ2-3 TRBV5-6 - CASSFLPSGQGADTQYF
TRBJ2-7 TRBV28 - CASSQGGSDEQYF
TRBJ1-3 TRBV23-1 - CASSPRQGHSGNTIYF
TRBJ1-4 TRBV19 - CASSIMPTTNEKLFF
TRBJ2-7 TRBV11-2 - CASSSRGTSGSRGYEQYF
TRBJ1-2 TRBV7-2 - CASSSRGGYGYTF
TRBJ2-7 TRBV6-5 - CASQNSGTDYEQYF
TRBJ1-2 TRBV28 - CASSHHSSDRLILEGYTF
TRBJ2-7 TRBV7-2 once CASSRTGSYEQYF
TRBJ2-1 TRBV7-2 - CASSPREPGYNEQFF
TRBJ2-3 TRBV4-3 - CASSQISGTDTQYF
TRBJ2-1 TRBV4-1 - CASSLPGLEQFF
TRBJ2-1 TRBV7-9 few CASSTLGRGGLYNEQFF
TRBJ2-1 TRBV29-1 few CSVAKGPGANEQFF
TRBJ2-5 TRBV29-1 once CSVSAGSRETQYF
TRBJ1-2 TRBV15 - CATSRDKGQGINYGYTF
TRBJ2-7 TRBV5-1 once CASSLAGGYYEQYF
TRBJ1-1 TRBV19 once CASSIAGATEAFF
TRBJ1-2 TRBV6-5 - CASSYSGQGDYGYTF
TRBJ2-2 TRBV5-4 - CASSFTSGGAGELFF
TRBJ1-2 TRBV7-2 - CASSSRGQAGGYGYTF
TRBJ2-5 TRBV5-6 - CASSSIDREETQYF
TRBJ2-3 TRBV5-8 - CASRRDYGSDTQYF
TRBJ2-7 TRBV7-6 - CASRGVGEVEQYF
TRBJ1-1 TRBV4-3 - CASSQQKNTEAFF
TRBJ2-5 TRBV28 - CASSHDTGRETQYF
TRBJ1-5 TRBV7-2 - CASSSDRGRHQPQHF
TRBJ1-4 TRBV25-1 - CASSGAGNVGYEKLFF
TRBJ1-1 TRBV19 few CACSGTGIQNTEAFF